This entry lists 7 T cell receptor beta chains sequenced from one sample in a study of T cells in Graves' hyperthyroidism and ophthalmopathy. There were TCR beta CDR3 regions amplified from RNA transcripts. First-round RT-PCR of the TCR CDR3 relied on the HTBI primer set. TCRdb fed the multiplex PCR reads into MiXCR, producing one record per CDR3 protein. The data hold approximately 720,000 distinct CDR3 sequences, with about 17% observed a single time. What was sequenced was blood. Receptors were obtained from a woman aged 45-59 years with Graves' hyperthyroidism that later progressed to Graves' ophthalmopathy.

The V gene is TRBV7-9, the J gene TRBJ1-2, with a weak D call TRBD1 (5 bases). From germline, CDR1 is SEHNR and CDR2 FQNEAQ (reference sequence). V lost 8 bases to trimming and J lost 0 bases, with 13 bases between them. The CDR3 has 14 amino acids. The CDR3 reads CASLIDSSNYGYTF. CDR3 coding DNA: TGTGCCAGCTTAATAGACAGCTCTAACTATGGCTACACCTTC.

The gene calls are TRBV24-1 and TRBJ1-5; TRBD1 aligns across 11 bases. The CDR3 extends over 17 amino acids. Per germline, CDR1 KGHDR and CDR2 SFDVKD. The trim removed 7 bases at V and 0 bases at J, leaving 7 bases unmatched. CDR3 sequence reads: CATSDGTGGYSNQPQHF. CDR3 coding DNA: TGTGCCACCAGCGATGGGACAGGGGGATATAGCAATCAGCCCCAGCATTTT.

This clonotype was counted a few times. The rearrangement links TRBV29-1 to TRBJ2-2; D might be TRBD2 (5 bases). The CDR3 is made up of 13 amino acids. Germline-derived CDR1 and CDR2 are SQVTM and ANQGSEA. Trimming took 8 bases from V and 0 from J, leaving 10 bases between them. DNA of the CDR3: TGCAGCTCTATGGACTCGAACACCGGGGAGCTGTTTTTT. This translates into CSSMDSNTGELFF.

This clonotype was seen only a few times. One end of the junction is discordant with germline, which a read error may explain. The chain recombines TRBV5-1 with TRBJ2-7; TRBD2 matches 7 bases. This CDR3 has 15 amino acids. Per the germline V gene, CDR1 is SGHRS and CDR2 is YFSETQ. CDR3 DNA: TGCGTCAGCAGCTTGGTTGGGGGGGGCTCCTACGAGCAGTACTTC. As protein: CVSSLVGGGSYEQYF.

The chain is built from TRBV2 and TRBJ1-4, with D unclear. The CDR3 is 13 amino acids. The ends were cut back, 3 bases at V and 7 bases at J, with 9 bases in the middle. CDR1 is SNHLY and CDR2 is FYNNEI in the germline V gene. In nucleotides, the CDR3 is TGTGCCAGCAGTGAGGTCAGATCTGAAAAACTGTTTTTT. Protein: CASSEVRSEKLFF. Filled out from reference TRBV2 and TRBJ1-4, the complete variable domain reads EPEVTQTPSHQVTQMGQEVILRCVPISNHLYFYWYRQILGQKVEFLVSFYNNEISEKSEIFDDQFSVERPDGSNFTLKIRSTKLEDSAMYFCASSEVRSEKLFFGSGTQLSVL.

This clonotype was observed many times. J is TRBJ2-1 and V is TRBV6-1; TRBD1 agrees at 7 bases. The CDR3 is made up of 17 amino acids. CDR1 and CDR2 from the germline V gene are MNHNS and SASEGT. The V segment lost 3 bases and the J segment 5 bases; nucleotides outside the gene matches: 13. The CDR3 bases are TGTGCCAGCAGTGACCCACAGACAGGGACGGTGGACAATGAGCAGTTCTTC. This sequence encodes CASSDPQTGTVDNEQFF.

The genes are TRBV18 and TRBJ2-7; 10 bases fit TRBD1. Germline V gene sequence: CDR1 KGHSH, CDR2 LQKENI. The CDR3 runs 16 residues. The V and J ends lost 3 bases and 2 bases, in that order; junction bases with no gene match: 7. The DNA for the CDR3 is TGTGCCAGCTCACCCAAAGGGGGGACAGGGGCCTACGAGCAGTACTTC. Its translation: CASSPKGGTGAYEQYF.